Below, 21 T cell receptor beta chains from the same sample are listed, as sequenced in a study of neurological immune-mediated disorders. MiXCR, run by TCRdb on the 5' RACE reads, gives a single entry per CDR3 protein. The table includes 65,000 to 90,000 distinct CDR3 sequences, over 9% detected once. Sequencing was performed on PBMCs. The receptors stem from a man between 40 and 49 years old in good health.

This clonotype came up many times. V gene TRBV29-1 combines with J gene TRBJ2-1; no definite D call. Between the trimmed V and J ends, which lost 7 bases and 6 bases, there was a span of 22 bases. The CDR3 has 15 residues. Germline CDR1 SQVTM, CDR2 ANQGSEA. The CDR3 loop is CSAEVGSAIPNEQFF. In DNA form, the CDR3 reads TGCAGCGCCGAAGTAGGATCTGCCATCCCCAATGAGCAGTTCTTC.

This clonotype was found many times. The V and J genes are TRBV15 and TRBJ2-1; possible D gene TRBD2, 5 bases. Trimming removed 1 base from V and 8 bases from J, with 15 bases in between. Germline loops: CDR1 LNHNV, CDR2 YYDKDF (reference sequence). The CDR3 loop spans 15 amino acids. The CDR3 loop is CATSRGRTGFDEQFF. DNA for the CDR3: TGTGCCACCAGCAGAGGGAGGACGGGATTCGATGAGCAGTTCTTC.

The sample holds many counts of this clonotype. This rearrangement joins TRBV20-1 to TRBJ2-1; D gene ambiguous. The CDR3 runs 13 residues. The germline V and J ends were trimmed by 3 bases and 8 bases, with 14 bases remaining between them. Looked up from germline, CDR1 is DFQATT and CDR2 is SNEGSKA (reference sequence). The CDR3 reads CSASILVGDEQFF. CDR3 coding DNA: TGCAGTGCTAGTATCCTAGTTGGAGATGAGCAGTTCTTC.

This clonotype was picked up many times. This chain connects TRBV7-2 to TRBJ2-5; 14 positions agree with TRBD2. The CDR3 totals 19 residues. Germline V gene data show CDR1 as SGHTA and CDR2 as FQGNSA. J was trimmed by 0 bases and V by 0 bases; bases with no gene match: 6. DNA of the CDR3: TGTGCCAGCAGCTTAGCCCCGACTAGCGGGGGGGGCTACCAAGAGACCCAGTACTTC. This translates into CASSLAPTSGGGYQETQYF.

In its sample, this clonotype was seen many times. This chain links TRBV6-1 with TRBJ2-6; D is ambiguous. CDR3 length: 15 residues. Between the trimmed V and J ends, which lost 8 bases and 0 bases, there was a span of 11 bases. Germline V gives CDR1 MNHNS, CDR2 SASEGT. Written as DNA, the CDR3 is TGTGCCAGCTCTCCAGGCTACTCTGGGGCCAACGTCCTGACTTTC. Protein sequence: CASSPGYSGANVLTF.

This clonotype was detected many times. This rearrangement joins TRBV6-6 to TRBJ2-1; D is undetermined. V gave up 5 bases and J gave up 5 bases, with 13 bases separating them. Looked up from germline, CDR1 is MNHNY and CDR2 is SVGAGI (reference sequence). CDR3 length: 14 residues. CDR3 region: CASSLQAANNEQFF. For the CDR3, the DNA is TGTGCCAGCAGTCTCCAAGCCGCTAACAATGAGCAGTTCTTC.

This clonotype occurred a few times. A much larger clone differs by one base, so this may be a read error. V and J are TRBV14 and TRBJ2-2; 7 nucleotides agree with TRBD1. The CDR3 loop spans 14 amino acids. Germline-derived CDR1 and CDR2 are SGHDN and FVKESK. V gave up 6 bases and J gave up 4 bases; unmatched junction bases: 5. CDR3 loop: CASRRQGCTGELFF. The CDR3 DNA is TGTGCCAGCAGGAGACAGGGATGCACCGGGGAGCTGTTTTTT.

This clonotype was counted ten times or more. The chain uses TRBV5-1 and TRBJ2-5; a weak D match, TRBD2 (7 bases). The V gene's germline CDR1 is SGHRS and CDR2 YFSETQ. The CDR3 is 13 residues long. V was clipped by 4 bases and J by 5 bases, with 12 bases between them. CDR3 coding DNA: TGCGCCAGCAGCCCGGGGGGCCAGGAGACCCAGTACTTC. Its protein is CASSPGGQETQYF.

Ten or more counts support this clonotype. V is TRBV7-9 and J is TRBJ1-5, with TRBD1 as a possible D gene (5 bases). The CDR3 length is 14 residues. Per germline, CDR1 SEHNR and CDR2 FQNEAQ (reference sequence). Trimming took 5 bases from V and 2 from J, leaving 10 bases between them. CDR3 in amino acids: CASSPGLGNQPQHF. CDR3 nucleotides: TGTGCCAGCAGCCCGGGACTAGGCAATCAGCCCCAGCATTTT. Combining the CDR3 with reference TRBV7-9 and TRBJ1-5 gives the whole variable domain DTGVSQNPRHKITKRGQNVTFRCDPISEHNRLYWYRQTLGQGPEFLTYFQNEAQLEKSRLLSDRFSAERPKGSFSTLEIQRTEQGDSAMYLCASSPGLGNQPQHFGDGTRLSIL.

This clonotype was seen repeatedly, ten times or more. The rearrangement joins TRBV18 to TRBJ2-1, with TRBD2 as a possible D gene (5 bases). The ends were cut back, 6 bases at V and 0 bases at J, with 24 bases in the middle. Germline CDR1 reads KGHSH; CDR2 reads LQKENI. This CDR3 comprises 19 residues. The CDR3, as DNA: TGTGCCAGCTCTAACCCGGCGAGCCCCGGAGGCAGCTCCTACAATGAGCAGTTCTTC. It is translated as CASSNPASPGGSSYNEQFF. Full variable domain (rest looked up from reference TRBV18 and TRBJ2-1): NAGVMQNPRHLVRRRGQEARLRCSPMKGHSHVYWYRQLPEEGLKFMVYLQKENIIDESGMPKERFSAEFPKEGPSILRIQQVVRGDSAAYFCASSNPASPGGSSYNEQFFGPGTRLTVL.

This clonotype has at least ten counts. The chain has TRBV19 and TRBJ1-5, with 7 bases fitting TRBD1. J lost 9 bases, V lost 4 bases, and 3 bases had no gene match. The CDR3 has 12 amino acids. Germline lookup yields CDR1 LNHDA and CDR2 SQIVND (reference sequence). DNA of the CDR3: TGTGCCAGTAGTACCGCAGGGGGGCCCCAGCATTTT. It encodes CASSTAGGPQHF.

This clonotype was observed many times. This chain links TRBV10-3 with TRBJ2-2, with D possibly being TRBD2 (6 bases). The CDR3 loop spans 15 amino acids. V lost 7 bases and J 4 bases, leaving 16 bases between the germline ends. Germline values: CDR1 ENHRY, CDR2 SYGVKD. The CDR3: CAIKGTGDPTGELFF. In nucleotides, the CDR3 is TGTGCCATCAAAGGAACGGGGGACCCCACCGGGGAGCTGTTTTTT.

This clonotype turned up a few times. V and J are TRBV11-2 and TRBJ2-1; D call uncertain. The CDR3 is 15 residues long. The ends were cut back, 0 bases at V and 1 base at J, with 7 bases in the middle. Germline CDR1 and CDR2: SGHAT and FQNNGV. CDR3 bases: TGTGCCAGCAGCTTAGATACGGGTTCCTACAATGAGCAGTTCTTC. Translating it yields CASSLDTGSYNEQFF.

This clonotype showed up many times. The chain combines TRBV2 with TRBJ2-2, with D possibly matching TRBD2 (5 bases). Germline lookup yields CDR1 SNHLY and CDR2 FYNNEI. This CDR3 contains 15 residues. V gave up 4 bases and J gave up 11 bases, with 20 bases separating them. This chain's CDR3 is CASSGNLDSREELFF. The DNA of the CDR3 is TGTGCCAGCAGTGGCAACCTGGACTCCCGGGAAGAGCTGTTTTTT.

The gene calls are TRBV6-5 and TRBJ2-3; D not resolved. The V gene's germline CDR1 is MNHEY and CDR2 SVGAGI. This CDR3 has 15 amino acids. V lost 4 bases to trimming and J lost 2 bases, with 13 bases between them. DNA of the CDR3: TGTGCCAGCAGTTCGCAAATATCTGTCACAGATACGCAGTATTTT. Translated, it gives CASSSQISVTDTQYF.

This clonotype was detected many times. CDR3 nucleotide sequence: TGTGCCAGCACTGGGCTCTTTGGCGCCGGGGAGCTGTTTTTT. Protein product: CASTGLFGAGELFF. The V and J genes are TRBV7-2 and TRBJ2-2; no clear D gene. The CDR3 is made up of 14 amino acids. Looked up from germline, CDR1 is SGHTA and CDR2 is FQGNSA. Trimming left V 7 bases short and J 6 bases short, with 15 bases between.

This clonotype was detected ten times or more. The rearrangement links TRBV7-2 to TRBJ2-7; TRBD1 agrees at 9 bases. CDR3 length: 14 amino acids. The germline gives CDR1 SGHTA, CDR2 FQGNSA. Trimming removed 5 bases from V and 2 bases from J; junction bases left unmatched: 4. CDR3 loop: CASSARQGAYEQYF. The CDR3 bases are TGTGCCAGCAGCGCACGACAGGGGGCCTACGAGCAGTACTTC.

With respect to this clonotype: This may be a read error: a much more frequent sequence differs by one nucleotide. The chain carries TRBV7-2 and TRBJ2-3, with TRBD2 matching 9 bases. J gave up 3 bases and V 3 bases, and 16 bases lay outside the gene matches. The CDR3 spans 19 residues. The germline V gene has CDR1 SGHTA and CDR2 FQGNSA. In nucleotides, the CDR3 is TGTGCCAGCAGCTTTCCTAGGAGGGGTTGCGGGAGGGATACAGATACGCAGTATTTT. Translation: CASSFPRRGCGRDTDTQYF.

This clonotype was found a few times. This chain links TRBV20-1 with TRBJ2-7, with 9 positions matching TRBD2. CDR3 length: 14 amino acids. V lost 3 bases and J lost 5; bases outside the gene matches: 8. Per germline, CDR1 DFQATT and CDR2 SNEGSKA (reference sequence). CDR3 DNA sequence: TGCAGTGCTAGTAGCGGGGGTATTTCCGACGAGCAGTACTTC. Amino acids: CSASSGGISDEQYF.

This clonotype was counted ten times or more. The V call is TRBV27, the J call TRBJ2-7; no reliable D call. The CDR3 is made up of 14 amino acids. Germline CDR1 and CDR2: MNHEY and SMNVEV (reference sequence). Trimming shortened V by 4 bases and J by 5 bases, and 15 bases separated the two germline ends. The CDR3 DNA is TGTGCCAGCAGTTGGGGTCTTCGGCCCCACGAGCAGTACTTC. As protein: CASSWGLRPHEQYF.

The sample holds many counts of this clonotype. V usage is TRBV20-1 and J usage is TRBJ2-5, with D perhaps assigned TRBD1 or TRBD2 (7 bases each). V gave up 3 bases and J gave up 4 bases, with 21 bases separating them. Germline-derived CDR1 and CDR2 are DFQATT and SNEGSKA (reference sequence). This CDR3 has 16 residues. The CDR3 nucleotides read TGCAGTGCTAGTTGGGAGGGGGCAAGGGGAGGAGAGACCCAGTACTTC. Amino acid sequence: CSASWEGARGGETQYF.